These T cell receptor beta chains were read from a single sample in a study of chemoradiotherapy in HPV16-positive cancers. Data came from immunoSEQ multiplex PCR; TCRdb stores just in-frame clones and leaves some out. The sample has 8,500 to 9,000 clones; around 75% are singletons. This specimen was acquired from a patient who underwent chemoradiotherapy. Receptors were obtained from a human donor with HPV-associated anogenital cancer. CDR3s include the opening cysteine and the closing phenylalanine or tryptophan. The order of the fields is J gene, V gene, clone size, D gene, CDR3 DNA, CDR3 protein. A D gene is named only where the DNA matches it firmly. Expanded clones get a size class; other rows say once, few or many, or leave the size out.

j_gene: TRBJ2-7; v_gene: TRBV7-2; abundance: NA; d_gene: TRBD2; CDR3nt: TGTGCCAGCAGCCGTACTAGCGGCGTCTACGAGCAGTACTTC; CDR3aa: CASSRTSGVYEQYF
j_gene: TRBJ2-1; v_gene: TRBV19; abundance: NA; d_gene: NA; CDR3nt: TGTGCCAGTATCCCGGGTCAGAACTCCTACAATGAGCAGTTCTTC; CDR3aa: CASIPGQNSYNEQFF
j_gene: TRBJ2-7; v_gene: TRBV4-2; abundance: NA; d_gene: NA; CDR3nt: TGTGCCAGCAGCTCCCAATCGCGCTCCTACGAGCAGTACTTC; CDR3aa: CASSSQSRSYEQYF
j_gene: TRBJ2-7; v_gene: TRBV2; abundance: NA; d_gene: TRBD2; CDR3nt: TGTGCCAGCACCTGGACTAGGACTAGCGAAGTCGAGCAGTACTTC; CDR3aa: CASTWTRTSEVEQYF
j_gene: TRBJ2-3; v_gene: TRBV7-3; abundance: NA; d_gene: NA; CDR3nt: TGTGCCAGCAGCTTGGCGGGTCATGGCACAGATACGCAGTATTTT; CDR3aa: CASSLAGHGTDTQYF
j_gene: TRBJ1-2; v_gene: TRBV6-5; abundance: NA; d_gene: NA; CDR3nt: TGTGCCAGCAGTTACTCGAGGCAGGGCGGGAACTATGGCTACACCTTC; CDR3aa: CASSYSRQGGNYGYTF
j_gene: TRBJ2-1; v_gene: TRBV10-1; abundance: NA; d_gene: NA; CDR3nt: TGCGCCAGCCGTGAGCCATATGGACGGGACTACAATGAGCAGTTCTTC; CDR3aa: CASREPYGRDYNEQFF
j_gene: TRBJ1-1; v_gene: TRBV7-2; abundance: NA; d_gene: NA; CDR3nt: TGTGCCAGCAGCCCTTCTATCTCCCCTGTTGAAGCTTTCTTT; CDR3aa: CASSPSISPVEAFF
j_gene: TRBJ2-7; v_gene: TRBV28; abundance: NA; d_gene: TRBD1; CDR3nt: TGTGCCAGCAGTACAGGACAGGGATCCTACGAGCAGTACTTC; CDR3aa: CASSTGQGSYEQYF
j_gene: TRBJ2-2; v_gene: TRBV6-4; abundance: NA; d_gene: NA; CDR3nt: TGTGCCAGCAGTGCCTCAGCGGGCAGCACCGGGGAGCTGTTTTTT; CDR3aa: CASSASAGSTGELFF
j_gene: TRBJ1-3; v_gene: TRBV10-3; abundance: NA; d_gene: NA; CDR3nt: TGTGCCATCACAGCAGGCGCGGCGGAGGCCTCTGGAAACACCATATATTTT; CDR3aa: CAITAGAAEASGNTIYF
j_gene: TRBJ2-7; v_gene: TRBV6-1; abundance: NA; d_gene: NA; CDR3nt: TGTGCCAGCAGTGTAGATCCTCGCTACGAGCAGTACTTC; CDR3aa: CASSVDPRYEQYF
j_gene: TRBJ1-1; v_gene: TRBV29-1; abundance: NA; d_gene: NA; CDR3nt: TGCAGCGTAGAACCGGGAGTCAGTGAAGCTTTCTTT; CDR3aa: CSVEPGVSEAFF
j_gene: TRBJ2-3; v_gene: TRBV28; abundance: NA; d_gene: TRBD2; CDR3nt: TGTGCCAGCAGTTCTGTGTCGGCGGGACTACCTTTCAACACAGATACGCAGTATTTT; CDR3aa: CASSSVSAGLPFNTDTQYF
j_gene: TRBJ2-7; v_gene: TRBV30; abundance: NA; d_gene: TRBD2; CDR3nt: TGTGCCTGGAGGGATAGCGGGATTTCCTACGAGCAGTACTTC; CDR3aa: CAWRDSGISYEQYF
j_gene: TRBJ2-4; v_gene: TRBV4-3; abundance: NA; d_gene: NA; CDR3nt: TGCGCCAGCAGCCCGGGATTGCAAATGGGAAACATTCAGTACTTC; CDR3aa: CASSPGLQMGNIQYF
j_gene: TRBJ2-1; v_gene: TRBV9; abundance: NA; d_gene: NA; CDR3nt: TGTGCCAGCAGCGTGGCACAGGGGGGGTCTGAGCAGTTCTTC; CDR3aa: CASSVAQGGSEQFF
j_gene: TRBJ1-6; v_gene: TRBV5-5; abundance: NA; d_gene: NA; CDR3nt: TGTGCCAGCAGCTGGATAGGGGCGGGCCGATTCTTTAATTCACCCCTCCACTTT; CDR3aa: CASSWIGAGRFFNSPLHF
j_gene: TRBJ1-2; v_gene: TRBV28; abundance: once; d_gene: NA; CDR3nt: TGTGCCAGCAGTCCGATAGGGGGGGCGGACTATGGCTACACCTTC; CDR3aa: CASSPIGGADYGYTF
j_gene: TRBJ1-3; v_gene: TRBV11-2; abundance: NA; d_gene: NA; CDR3nt: TGTGCCAGCAGCTTAGGAGGGCCCCCGTTGGACACCATATATTTT; CDR3aa: CASSLGGPPLDTIYF
j_gene: TRBJ1-1; v_gene: TRBV28; abundance: NA; d_gene: NA; CDR3nt: TGTGCCAGCAGTTCCGCCGGGTGGGTGAACACTGAAGCTTTCTTT; CDR3aa: CASSSAGWVNTEAFF
j_gene: TRBJ2-3; v_gene: TRBV7-9; abundance: NA; d_gene: TRBD2; CDR3nt: TGTGCCAGCAGCTCAACGGGACTAGCGGGAGTAGCAGATACGCAGTATTTT; CDR3aa: CASSSTGLAGVADTQYF
j_gene: TRBJ2-3; v_gene: TRBV7-9; abundance: NA; d_gene: TRBD2; CDR3nt: TGTGCCAGCAGCGGGGGGGGCACAGATACGCAGTATTTT; CDR3aa: CASSGGGTDTQYF
j_gene: TRBJ2-4; v_gene: TRBV7-8; abundance: NA; d_gene: NA; CDR3nt: TGTGCCAGCAGCTATTATCCCCCGGACGGACTAGCCAAAAACATTCAGTACTTC; CDR3aa: CASSYYPPDGLAKNIQYF
j_gene: TRBJ1-1; v_gene: TRBV19; abundance: NA; d_gene: NA; CDR3nt: TGTGCCAGTAGTATTGGGGAGAACACTGAAGCTTTCTTT; CDR3aa: CASSIGENTEAFF
j_gene: TRBJ1-1; v_gene: TRBV5-1; abundance: NA; d_gene: NA; CDR3nt: TGCGCCAGCAGCTTCGATGTTATGAACACTGAAGCTTTCTTT; CDR3aa: CASSFDVMNTEAFF
j_gene: TRBJ2-2; v_gene: TRBV4-3; abundance: NA; d_gene: NA; CDR3nt: TGCGCCAGCAGCCAAGATGTCACGGGCGGGGAGCTGTTTTTT; CDR3aa: CASSQDVTGGELFF
j_gene: TRBJ2-5; v_gene: TRBV9; abundance: NA; d_gene: NA; CDR3nt: TGTGCCAGCAGCGTAGAGGGGATCGGCGGGGAGACCCAGTACTTC; CDR3aa: CASSVEGIGGETQYF
j_gene: TRBJ1-1; v_gene: TRBV2; abundance: NA; d_gene: NA; CDR3nt: TGTGCCAGCAGACCAGAGAGTGGGTCAGGGAGTACTGAAGCTTTCTTT; CDR3aa: CASRPESGSGSTEAFF
j_gene: TRBJ1-1; v_gene: TRBV6-1; abundance: NA; d_gene: TRBD1; CDR3nt: TGTGCCAGCAGTGACACTTACAGGGGAGGTGAAGCTTTCTTT; CDR3aa: CASSDTYRGGEAFF
j_gene: TRBJ2-1; v_gene: TRBV4-1; abundance: NA; d_gene: NA; CDR3nt: TGCGCCAGCAGCCAGTATATAGGGGGGGACTCCTACAATGAGCAGTTCTTC; CDR3aa: CASSQYIGGDSYNEQFF
j_gene: TRBJ1-6; v_gene: TRBV5-1; abundance: NA; d_gene: NA; CDR3nt: TGCGCCAGCAGCTTCACCGCCTCCGAACCCCTCCACTTT; CDR3aa: CASSFTASEPLHF
j_gene: TRBJ1-1; v_gene: TRBV19; abundance: NA; d_gene: TRBD1; CDR3nt: TGTGCCAGTAGTCTCGGGACAGGGGTGACTGAAGCTTTCTTT; CDR3aa: CASSLGTGVTEAFF